The sequence of this T cell receptor (beta chain) was determined in a study of blood T cell repertoires in COVID-19 (dated by TCRdb to about 2020). Background for the entire study: The collaborator samples originated in the United States, Italy and Spain and spanned the acute and convalescent phases of COVID-19. The repertoires were made available in a free public database intended to serve as a resource for research on the immune response to SARS-CoV-2. A de-identified subject ID, COVID-19 status, age in years and sex were almost always included in the sample metadata. The prospective study material was composed of cDNA or gDNA derived from T cells, B-cell-depleted T cells, or PBMCs. Samples were obtained from the ongoing ImmuneRACE study (first 160 participants) and from some 1,200 subjects provided by 6 global collaborators. The dataset comprised deeply sampled blood TCRbeta repertoires from subjects exposed to, actively infected with, or recovered from COVID-19. Where available, HLA class I and class II types were obtained from metadata supplied by the sample provider rather than from assay-based typing. The research as a whole found: Clinical and demographic metadata were provided uncurated, with the amount varying by source and participant.

TCRbeta CDR3 regions were amplified from genomic DNA by means of the immunoSEQ Assay, a bias-controlled multiplex PCR. In the paper's pipeline: The number of nucleated cells in each sample was estimated from the amplification of reference gene primers within the assay. To quantify the absolute abundance of each unique TCRbeta CDR3 rearrangement, sequence reads were collapsed and filtered. For each sample, productive Simpson clonality was calculated as the square root of Simpson's diversity index over productive rearrangements. TCRdb carries this immuneACCESS record with in-frame sequences only. Its versions omit some clonotypes, under half of them owing to an unresolved V gene in the studies checked, with the rest unexplained. For V, J and clone size, that table is used; D and trimming come from the DNA. Present in this sample are about 440,000 clones, 70% to 90% of which were seen just once. In total, the top ten clones hold approximately 2% of the sample.

Enrolling through a virtual design, the prospective study's participants ranged in age from roughly 18 to 89 years and lived across some 22 United States geographic areas. To assign participants to cohorts, the prospective study relied on clinical history that participants themselves reported in a screening survey and a study questionnaire. In the prospective study, mobile phlebotomists collected whole blood, serum and a nasopharyngeal or oropharyngeal swab from each participant. Participants in the prospective study had the option to provide additional blood draws and questionnaires over a roughly 2-month period. Prospective study blood samples were shipped either frozen or at room temperature before DNA extraction. Notes on this clone: The clone's antigen remains unknown. No clone much larger than this one lies a single base away; base qualities are absent.

The receptor was derived from a woman in her late teens or twenties with acute COVID-19. The sequenced sample was PBMCs or T cells enriched from blood (not recorded which).

The CDR3 region: CASSHARGYNSPLHF. The DNA is TGTGCCAGCAGCCACGCCCGGGGGTATAATTCACCCCTCCACTTT. The chain links TRBV3-1 (or the pseudogene TRBV3-2) with TRBJ1-6, with TRBD1 tentatively as D gene (5 bases match). CDR1 LGHDT and CDR2 YNNKEL are derived from the germline V gene (reference sequence). The CDR3 numbers 15 residues from cysteine through phenylalanine. The DNA shown is the 45-base CDR3, in frame from base 1. V and J are truncated by 3 bases and 4 bases respectively, leaving an intervening sequence of 10 bases.